In its sample, the clone carrying this T cell receptor (beta chain) was seen a few times. Its antigen is not known. TCRdb used MiXCR to reprocess the reads, holding one entry per CDR3 protein. The data show hundreds of thousands of distinct CDR3 sequences, 29% seen once. This record comes from a study of T cell repertoires in cytomegalovirus infection. Looking at the study overall: HLA-C-restricted CMV epitopes, recently identified, and well-studied HLA-B-restricted ones were used by the study.

This CDR3 comprises 15 residues. With 6 bases clipped from V and 4 bases from J, the junction kept 5 bases outside the gene matches. Germline V lookup: CDR1 MDHEN, CDR2 SYDVKM. J is TRBJ2-2 and V is TRBV28; 10 positions agree with TRBD1. This receptor was taken from a human donor in good health (CMV status not recorded). Some clones in this sample may be carry-over from other donors' samples. Specimen: cultured PBMCs, collected from culture after CMV antigen stimulation. The CDR3 protein is CASSYRDRGTGELFF. CDR3 bases: TGTGCCAGCAGCTACCGGGACAGGGGCACCGGGGAGCTGTTTTTT.